This is a list of T cell receptor beta chains from one sample in a study of T cells in Graves' hyperthyroidism and ophthalmopathy. TCRdb itself ran the multiplex PCR reads through MiXCR, one entry per CDR3 protein. Among approximately 870,000 distinct CDR3 sequences, more than 30% were seen once, and the ten largest hold more than 7%. The sequencing sample was made of blood. The receptor source for this set is a man aged 18 to 30 with Graves' hyperthyroidism. The CDR3 runs from the conserved cysteine through the conserved F or W. Fields, in order: V gene, J gene, D gene, clone size, CDR3 protein, CDR3 DNA. A D gene is named only where the DNA matches it firmly. Size is omitted from some rows. Given values are once, few, many or a class for expanded clones.

TRBV14	TRBJ2-7	.	.	CTSSQDLLPHYEQYF	TGTACCAGCAGCCAAGATCTCTTGCCCCACTACGAGCAGTACTTC
TRBV5-5	TRBJ2-7	.	few	CASSLRTATYEQYF	TGTGCCAGCAGCTTAAGGACGGCCACCTACGAGCAGTACTTC
TRBV20-1	TRBJ1-2	.	many	CSAIVAGMSYGYTF	TGCAGTGCGATAGTGGCGGGGATGAGCTATGGCTACACCTTC
TRBV4-1	TRBJ1-1	.	.	CASSHRTANTEAFF	TGCGCCAGCAGCCACCGGACTGCGAACACTGAAGCTTTCTTT
TRBV6-2/TRBV6-3	TRBJ1-1	TRBD1	.	CASSHSRWGTVGTEAFF	TGTGCCAGCAGTCACTCTCGTTGGGGGACAGTAGGCACTGAAGCTTTCTTT
TRBV6-6	TRBJ2-7	.	.	CASAPYGGVSSYEQYF	TGTGCCAGCGCTCCCTACGGCGGGGTTAGCTCCTACGAGCAGTACTTC
TRBV12-3/TRBV12-4	TRBJ1-1	.	few	CASSSGQPEAFF	TGTGCCAGCAGTTCTGGACAGCCTGAAGCTTTCTTT
TRBV7-9	TRBJ2-5	TRBD1	.	CASSAGGQPQYF	TGTGCCAGCAGCGCAGGGGGACAGCCCCAGTACTTC
TRBV20-1	TRBJ1-2	.	.	CSARPDGRYGYTF	TGCAGTGCTAGACCGGACGGTCGCTATGGCTACACCTTC
TRBV4-1	TRBJ1-5	.	.	CASSQNDAPPQHF	TGCGCCAGCAGCCAAAACGATGCGCCGCCCCAGCATTTT
TRBV12-3/TRBV12-4	TRBJ1-2	.	many	CASSLGRVYGYTF	TGTGCCAGCAGTCTGGGCAGGGTCTATGGCTACACCTTC
TRBV6-2/TRBV6-3	TRBJ2-7	TRBD2	few	CASRGLAGNSYEQYF	TGTGCCAGCAGAGGACTAGCGGGAAACTCCTACGAGCAGTACTTC
TRBV7-9	TRBJ2-7	.	many	CASSPGTSSYEQYF	TGTGCCAGCAGCCCCGGGACGTCTTCCTACGAGCAGTACTTC
TRBV29-1	TRBJ2-5	TRBD1	many	CSVDRGGETQYF	TGCAGCGTCGACAGGGGTGGGGAGACCCAGTACTTC
TRBV7-9	TRBJ1-3	TRBD1	.	CASSTDGTGNTIYF	TGTGCCAGCAGCACTGATGGGACAGGGAACACCATATATTTT
TRBV29-1	TRBJ1-1	.	many	CSGRAGQMNTEAFF	TGCAGCGGCCGTGCCGGCCAGATGAACACTGAAGCTTTCTTT
TRBV5-1	TRBJ1-2	.	many	CASSLGTTATNYGYTF	TGCGCCAGCAGCTTGGGTACTACAGCCACTAACTATGGCTACACCTTC
TRBV10-3	TRBJ1-5	TRBD1	.	CAISESGTGKKTQHF	TGTGCCATCAGTGAGTCAGGGACAGGGAAGAAGACCCAGCATTTT
TRBV7-9	TRBJ1-1	.	few	CASSPSEWGTEAFF	TGTGCCAGCAGCCCCTCGGAGTGGGGAACTGAAGCTTTCTTT
TRBV20-1	TRBJ2-7	.	.	CSASSGTGVYEQYF	TGCAGTGCTAGCTCCGGGACTGGGGTCTACGAGCAGTACTTC
TRBV28	TRBJ1-5	.	.	CASRRHRDGQPQHF	TGTGCCAGCAGACGCCACAGGGATGGTCAGCCCCAGCATTTT
TRBV10-3	TRBJ2-7	TRBD1	.	CASSSPGQGSNEQYF	TGTGCCAGCAGTTCCCCAGGACAGGGCTCGAACGAGCAGTACTTC
TRBV9	TRBJ1-5	TRBD1	.	CASSVGGRGDQPQHF	TGTGCCAGCAGCGTAGGAGGCAGGGGGGATCAGCCCCAGCATTTT
TRBV14	TRBJ1-6	.	many	CASSLGRLNSPLHF	TGTGCCAGCAGCCTCGGCAGACTGAATTCACCCCTCCACTTT
TRBV19	TRBJ1-5	.	.	CASRNRMDQPQHF	TGTGCCAGTAGGAACAGGATGGATCAGCCCCAGCATTTT
TRBV10-3	TRBJ1-4	TRBD1	.	CASLGDRLFF	TGTGCCTCTCTAGGGGACAGACTGTTTTTT
TRBV6-2/TRBV6-3	TRBJ2-7	.	.	CASSYNSAEQYF	TGTGCCAGCAGTTACAACTCGGCCGAGCAGTACTTC
TRBV10-3	TRBJ2-5	.	many	CAISEELQETQYF	TGTGCCATCAGTGAGGAGCTTCAAGAGACCCAGTACTTC
TRBV7-9	TRBJ2-7	TRBD2	.	CASSQRALAGYEQYF	TGTGCCAGCAGCCAACGAGCACTAGCGGGATACGAGCAGTACTTC
TRBV29-1	TRBJ2-5	.	.	CSVASGQETQYF	TGCAGCGTTGCGAGTGGCCAAGAGACCCAGTACTTC
TRBV12-3/TRBV12-4	TRBJ1-4	.	.	CASRLGLATNEKLFF	TGTGCCAGCAGGTTGGGGCTTGCAACTAATGAAAAACTGTTTTTT
TRBV13	TRBJ2-5	.	.	CASSFGGRRETQYF	TGTGCCAGCAGCTTTGGGGGGCGCCGAGAGACCCAGTACTTC
TRBV7-1	TRBJ1-6	TRBD1	.	CASSSHSQGSSPLHF	TGTGCCAGCAGCTCCCATTCACAGGGGAGTTCACCCCTCCACTTT
TRBV5-1	TRBJ2-6	.	.	CASSLRGRVFSGANVLTF	TGCGCCAGCAGCTTGCGGGGACGGGTGTTCTCTGGGGCCAACGTCCTGACTTTC
TRBV25-1	TRBJ2-7	.	.	CASTDPQYF	TGTGCCAGCACCGACCCGCAGTACTTC
TRBV7-2	TRBJ1-2	TRBD1	many	CASSLDRATDYGYTF	TGTGCCAGCAGCCTGGACAGGGCCACTGACTATGGCTACACCTTC
TRBV5-1	TRBJ1-2	TRBD1	.	CASSQVGTGHYGYTF	TGTGCCAGCAGCCAAGTCGGGACAGGGCACTATGGCTACACCTTC
TRBV29-1	TRBJ2-7	.	.	CSLDGSLYEQYF	TGCAGCTTAGATGGGAGCCTCTACGAGCAGTACTTC
TRBV29-1	TRBJ2-7	.	many	CSVEIGNYEQYF	TGCAGCGTTGAAATCGGGAACTACGAGCAGTACTTC